This is a list of T cell receptor beta chains from one sample in a study of blood T cell repertoires in COVID-19. Data came from immunoSEQ multiplex PCR; TCRdb stores just in-frame clones and leaves some out. The data contain 95,000 to 150,000 clones, 84% of them seen just once; the ten biggest clones take up 3.9%. The sequencing input was PBMCs or T cells enriched from blood (not recorded which). These receptors all come from a woman aged 25 to 39 who had recovered from COVID-19. Both conserved end residues are part of each CDR3. Fields, in order: D gene, V gene, clone size, J gene, CDR3 DNA, CDR3 protein. D genes are given only for firm matches. The size of a clone is reported for some rows only, either as once, few or many, or as a class for expanded clones.

D gene: NA
V gene: TRBV28
clone size: NA
J gene: TRBJ2-4
CDR3 DNA: TGTGCCAGCAGTTTATTCCCGGGAAGTGACATTCAGTACTTC
CDR3 protein: CASSLFPGSDIQYF

D gene: NA
V gene: TRBV7-2
clone size: NA
J gene: TRBJ1-6
CDR3 DNA: TGTGCCAGCAGCCGGAGGACGAGCTCCTATAATTCACCCCTCCACTTT
CDR3 protein: CASSRRTSSYNSPLHF

D gene: NA
V gene: TRBV10-2
clone size: NA
J gene: TRBJ1-2
CDR3 DNA: TGCGCCAGCAGTGAGCAGGAGAGCGGGGGCGCGAGGTATGGCTACACCTTC
CDR3 protein: CASSEQESGGARYGYTF

D gene: TRBD2
V gene: TRBV28
clone size: NA
J gene: TRBJ2-3
CDR3 DNA: TGTGCCAGCACCCCTCAAAGGTGGGCGGGAGCTATCTGGGCAGATACGCAGTATTTT
CDR3 protein: CASTPQRWAGAIWADTQYF

D gene: TRBD1
V gene: TRBV6-5
clone size: NA
J gene: TRBJ1-2
CDR3 DNA: TGTGCCAGCAGACTCGGGACAGGCACTTATGGCTACACCTTC
CDR3 protein: CASRLGTGTYGYTF

D gene: NA
V gene: TRBV7-2
clone size: NA
J gene: TRBJ1-1
CDR3 DNA: TGTGCCAGCAGCTTAACTGTTCGGGGAGCCACTGAAGCTTTCTTT
CDR3 protein: CASSLTVRGATEAFF

D gene: TRBD1
V gene: TRBV27
clone size: NA
J gene: TRBJ2-7
CDR3 DNA: TGTGCCGCAGACAGGGCCTACGAGCAGTACTTC
CDR3 protein: CAADRAYEQYF

D gene: NA
V gene: TRBV18
clone size: few
J gene: TRBJ1-1
CDR3 DNA: TGTGCCAGCTCACCCGACACGTACACTGAAGCTTTCTTT
CDR3 protein: CASSPDTYTEAFF

D gene: TRBD2
V gene: TRBV4-1
clone size: NA
J gene: TRBJ2-1
CDR3 DNA: TGCGCCAGCAGCCACCGAAGCGGGAGCTCCTACAATGAGCAGTTCTTC
CDR3 protein: CASSHRSGSSYNEQFF

D gene: NA
V gene: TRBV4-3
clone size: NA
J gene: TRBJ2-3
CDR3 DNA: TGCGCCAGCAGCCAAGAAGTAGGAGCTAGCGCCCAGGAGTTGGGCACAGATACGCAGTATTTT
CDR3 protein: CASSQEVGASAQELGTDTQYF

D gene: TRBD2
V gene: TRBV24-1
clone size: NA
J gene: TRBJ2-7
CDR3 DNA: TGTGCCACCAGTGATTCGAGCGGGAGGTACTACGAGCAGTACTTC
CDR3 protein: CATSDSSGRYYEQYF

D gene: NA
V gene: TRBV1
clone size: NA
J gene: TRBJ1-2
CDR3 DNA: TGCACCAGACAGCCAAACTATGGCTACACCTTC
CDR3 protein: CTRQPNYGYTF

D gene: TRBD1
V gene: TRBV28
clone size: few
J gene: TRBJ1-2
CDR3 DNA: TGTGCCAGCAGTTCCACAGGGGCCCCGCACTATGGCTACACCTTC
CDR3 protein: CASSSTGAPHYGYTF

D gene: NA
V gene: TRBV28
clone size: few
J gene: TRBJ1-1
CDR3 DNA: TGTGCCAGCAGTTTCCCGCGGGGGGGTGCCACTGAAGCTTTCTTT
CDR3 protein: CASSFPRGGATEAFF

D gene: TRBD1
V gene: TRBV4-1
clone size: once
J gene: TRBJ2-1
CDR3 DNA: TGCGCCAGCAGCCAAGAAATACAGGGGGCCGGGGGAATTGAGCAGTTCTTC
CDR3 protein: CASSQEIQGAGGIEQFF

D gene: NA
V gene: TRBV19
clone size: NA
J gene: TRBJ2-7
CDR3 DNA: TGTGCCAGTAGACCGGGCACAGGCGTCGCCTACGAGCAGTACTTC
CDR3 protein: CASRPGTGVAYEQYF

D gene: TRBD2
V gene: TRBV5-4
clone size: few
J gene: TRBJ2-2
CDR3 DNA: TGTGCCAGCAGCTCAGAGGGGACTATAAGCACCGGGGAGCTGTTTTTT
CDR3 protein: CASSSEGTISTGELFF

D gene: TRBD2
V gene: TRBV3-1/TRBV3-2
clone size: NA
J gene: TRBJ2-7
CDR3 DNA: TGTGCCAGCAGCCAAGAGTGGACTAGCTTCCCAGGCTACGAGCAGTACTTC
CDR3 protein: CASSQEWTSFPGYEQYF

D gene: NA
V gene: TRBV7-7
clone size: once
J gene: TRBJ2-1
CDR3 DNA: TGTGCCAGCAGCGAAAGGAGTATAGTCTCCTACAATGAGCAGTTCTTC
CDR3 protein: CASSERSIVSYNEQFF

D gene: TRBD1
V gene: TRBV28
clone size: few
J gene: TRBJ2-7
CDR3 DNA: TGTGCCAGCAGGCGTAAGGGACAGGGGCCTTACGAGCAGTACTTC
CDR3 protein: CASRRKGQGPYEQYF

D gene: NA
V gene: TRBV27
clone size: NA
J gene: TRBJ1-6
CDR3 DNA: TGTGCCAGCAGTTTAAGCCCGCGGGGGATACGCCGGGGAGGCTCACCCCTCCACTTT
CDR3 protein: CASSLSPRGIRRGGSPLHF

D gene: TRBD1
V gene: TRBV28
clone size: NA
J gene: TRBJ1-6
CDR3 DNA: TGTGCCAGCAGACCCACGACAGGGGGCTTATCACCCCTCCACTTT
CDR3 protein: CASRPTTGGLSPLHF

D gene: NA
V gene: TRBV3-1/TRBV3-2
clone size: NA
J gene: TRBJ2-7
CDR3 DNA: TGTGCCAGCAGCCCCCCCTGGGGGGGGGCCAACGAGCAGTACTTC
CDR3 protein: CASSPPWGGANEQYF

D gene: NA
V gene: TRBV28
clone size: NA
J gene: TRBJ1-1
CDR3 DNA: TGTGCCAGCAGCTTACAGGTCCCGAACACTGAAGCTTTCTTT
CDR3 protein: CASSLQVPNTEAFF

D gene: TRBD1
V gene: TRBV5-1
clone size: NA
J gene: TRBJ2-1
CDR3 DNA: TGCGCCAGCAGCATCGCTGGCGAGGGGATAGGGGGCCAGTTCTTC
CDR3 protein: CASSIAGEGIGGQFF

D gene: NA
V gene: TRBV5-5
clone size: NA
J gene: TRBJ1-1
CDR3 DNA: TGTGCCAGCAGCGGAACAGGGTATTTGGGCACTGAAGCTTTCTTT
CDR3 protein: CASSGTGYLGTEAFF